These 5 T cell receptor beta chains were sequenced from one sample in a study of beta chain features in type 1 diabetes. The whole isolated RNA underwent reverse transcription, so sequencing captured expressed TCRB transcripts. Only in-frame clones appear in the TCRdb table, and some are missing; sequencing was by immunoSEQ multiplex PCR. The table includes roughly 500,000 clones, approximately 28% detected once. The sample comprised naive CD4+ T cells from blood. The receptors were gathered from a man younger than 30 in good health.

The DNA for the CDR3 is TGCGCCAGCAGCCTATCGGGCTTTGAAAAACTGTTTTTT. Amino acids: CASSLSGFEKLFF. The rearrangement links TRBV5-1 to TRBJ1-4, with D uncertain. This CDR3 contains 13 residues. The V and J ends lost 4 bases and 7 bases respectively, with 11 bases between them. CDR1 is SGHRS, CDR2 YFSETQ, per germline. The whole variable domain, filled in from reference TRBV5-1 and TRBJ1-4, reads KAGVTQTPRYLIKTRGQQVTLSCSPISGHRSVSWYQQTPGQGLQFLFEYFSETQRNKGNFPGRFSGRQFSNSRSEMNVSTLELGDSALYLCASSLSGFEKLFFGSGTQLSVL.

In nucleotides, the CDR3 is TGCGCCAGCAGCAATCCAGCGGGAGACACAGATACGCAGTATTTT. Its translation: CASSNPAGDTDTQYF. The J gene is TRBJ2-3, the V gene TRBV5-1; 8 bases are shared with TRBD2. The germline V gene has CDR1 SGHRS and CDR2 YFSETQ. V was clipped by 4 bases and J by 2 bases; unmatched bases: 6. The CDR3 has 15 residues.

This clone was observed a few times. The chain couples TRBV2 to TRBJ2-7, with a weak D call TRBD1 (6 bases). CDR1 SNHLY and CDR2 FYNNEI come from the germline V gene. This CDR3 is 13 amino acids long. V lost 3 bases and J lost 6, with 12 bases in between. Here the CDR3 reads CASSDLGASEQYF. Here the CDR3 DNA reads TGTGCCAGCAGTGACTTGGGGGCGAGCGAGCAGTACTTC.

This clone was counted only a few times. The chain employs TRBV28 and TRBJ2-2, with D unclear. Germline V gene sequence: CDR1 MDHEN, CDR2 SYDVKM. This CDR3 has 11 amino acids. The V gene lost 6 bases and the J gene lost 9 bases, with 8 bases spanning the gap. DNA of the CDR3: TGTGCCAGCAGGAAAACACGGGAGCTGTTTTTT. Its protein is CASRKTRELFF. The full variable domain, with the rest looked up from reference TRBV28 and TRBJ2-2, is DVKVTQSSRYLVKRTGEKVFLECVQDMDHENMFWYRQDPGLGLRLIYFSYDVKMKEKGDIPEGYSVSREKKERFSLILESASTNQTSMYLCASRKTRELFFGEGSRLTVL.

This clone turned up a few times. This chain links TRBV30 with TRBJ2-2; maybe TRBD2 (5 bases). Germline loops: CDR1 GTSNPN, CDR2 SVGIG (reference sequence). Between the trimmed V and J ends, which lost 3 bases and 5 bases, there was a span of 13 bases. The CDR3 is made up of 14 amino acids. The CDR3 protein is CAWRAGGATGELFF. CDR3 sequence (DNA): TGTGCCTGGAGGGCAGGAGGTGCGACCGGGGAGCTGTTTTTT.